These 25 T cell receptor beta chains originate from one sample sequenced in a study of blood T cell repertoires in COVID-19. TCRdb keeps only in-frame clones here, not all; method: immunoSEQ multiplex PCR. The table has about 300,000 clones, 75% to 95% seen once. The material sequenced was PBMCs or T cells enriched from blood (not recorded which). The receptors stem from a woman aged 25 to 39 who had recovered from COVID-19.

V and J are TRBV11-3 and TRBJ2-2, with D possibly matching TRBD1 (5 bases). The V end lost 4 bases, the J end lost 0 bases, and 12 bases lay between the germline ends. Germline loops: CDR1 SGHNT, CDR2 YENEEA. There are 16 residues in the CDR3. DNA for the CDR3: TGTGCCAGCAGCTCAAAGACAGCCTCGAACACCGGGGAGCTGTTTTTT. This sequence encodes CASSSKTASNTGELFF.

The chain uses TRBV6-5 and TRBJ1-1; D may be TRBD1 (6 bases). The V and J ends lost 0 bases and 5 bases respectively, with 13 bases between them. The CDR3 sequence is 15 residues long. In germline, CDR1 is MNHEY, CDR2 SVGAGI. CDR3 nucleotide sequence: TGTGCCAGCAGTTACTCGTCAGGGGACGGGACTGAAGCTTTCTTT. As protein: CASSYSSGDGTEAFF.

The chain uses TRBV29-1 and TRBJ2-5; 9 bases map to TRBD1. Germline V gene sequence: CDR1 SQVTM, CDR2 ANQGSEA. The CDR3 consists of 14 residues. V shed 6 bases and J 2 bases; nucleotides not matched to a gene: 7. The CDR3 here is CSVPGQGRQETQYF. In DNA, the CDR3 is TGCAGCGTCCCCGGACAGGGGCGACAAGAGACCCAGTACTTC. Complete variable domain (other parts from reference TRBV29-1 and TRBJ2-5): SAVISQKPSRDICQRGTSLTIQCQVDSQVTMMFWYRQQPGQSLTLIATANQGSEATYESGFVIDKFPISRPNLTFSTLTVSNMSPEDSSIYLCSVPGQGRQETQYFGPGTRLLVL.

The V gene is TRBV28, the J gene TRBJ1-1; 8 bases agree with TRBD1. Germline V CDR1 and CDR2: MDHEN, SYDVKM. This CDR3 has 15 amino acids. Trimming took 5 bases from V and 6 from J; bases not matched to a gene: 11. In DNA form, the CDR3 reads TGTGCCAGCAGTCCCCCGACAGGGGCTTACTCTGAAGCTTTCTTT. Encoded protein: CASSPPTGAYSEAFF.

The chain employs TRBV30 and TRBJ2-7, with D possibly being TRBD2 (6 bases). Germline V lookup: CDR1 GTSNPN, CDR2 SVGIG (reference sequence). The CDR3 totals 14 residues. The V end lost 3 bases, the J end lost 7 bases, and 19 bases lay between the germline ends. CDR3 in amino acids: CAWREPGLGGEQYF. As DNA, the CDR3 is TGTGCCTGGAGAGAACCGGGACTCGGCGGGGAGCAGTACTTC.

The table lists this clone with a count of one. The gene calls are TRBV5-1 and TRBJ2-2, with TRBD2 matching over 9 bases. J gave up 3 bases and V 4 bases, and 19 bases lay outside the gene matches. The CDR3 loop spans 20 amino acids. CDR1 SGHRS and CDR2 YFSETQ come from the germline V gene. CDR3 DNA sequence: TGCGCCAGCAGCCCCAGACTAGCGGAGAGAGGAAGTAAAGACACCGGGGAGCTGTTTTTT. This gives the protein CASSPRLAERGSKDTGELFF.

J is TRBJ2-2 and V is TRBV7-9; 8 bases line up with TRBD2. CDR3 size: 16 residues. The V gene end was trimmed by 2 bases and the J gene end by 5 bases; junction bases not matched to a gene: 7. CDR1 SEHNR and CDR2 FQNEAQ come from the germline V gene (reference sequence). This CDR3 is CASSLTPGGFTGELFF. In DNA, the CDR3 is TGTGCCAGCAGCTTAACCCCGGGAGGGTTTACCGGGGAGCTGTTTTTT. The entire variable domain, with the rest obtained from reference TRBV7-9 and TRBJ2-2, is as follows: DTGVSQNPRHKITKRGQNVTFRCDPISEHNRLYWYRQTLGQGPEFLTYFQNEAQLEKSRLLSDRFSAERPKGSFSTLEIQRTEQGDSAMYLCASSLTPGGFTGELFFGEGSRLTVL.

This rearrangement joins TRBV4-1 to TRBJ2-2, with a tentative D call TRBD1 (5 bases). With 4 bases removed from V and 1 base from J, the gap between germline ends came to 7 bases. The germline V gene has CDR1 MGHRA and CDR2 YSYEKL. This CDR3 contains 14 residues. The CDR3 nucleotides are TGCGCCAGCAGCCTTGGACAGAACACCGGGGAGCTGTTTTTT. This codes for CASSLGQNTGELFF.

The gene calls are TRBV6-5 and TRBJ2-3; a possible D gene is TRBD2 (5 bases). In germline, CDR1 is MNHEY, CDR2 SVGAGI. The V gene lost 4 bases and the J gene lost 6 bases, with 11 bases spanning the gap. The CDR3 consists of 13 residues. CDR3 sequence reads: CASSLVRADTQYF. In DNA, the CDR3 is TGTGCCAGCAGTTTAGTGCGGGCGGATACGCAGTATTTT.

The chain combines TRBV28 with TRBJ2-7; 15 bases are shared with TRBD2. Trimming at V came to 7 bases and at J to 0 bases, leaving 4 bases not matched to a gene. Germline V gene lookup returns CDR1 MDHEN and CDR2 SYDVKM. The CDR3 has 16 amino acids. CDR3 sequence (DNA): TGTGCCAGCAAAGGGACTAGCGGGAGGACCTCCTACGAGCAGTACTTC. This encodes CASKGTSGRTSYEQYF.

The chain recombines TRBV6-1 with TRBJ2-1; D remains ambiguous. The V and J ends lost 2 bases and 9 bases respectively, with 8 bases between them. The CDR3 has 12 residues. CDR1 MNHNS and CDR2 SASEGT come from the germline V gene. The CDR3 region has the DNA TGTGCCAGCAGTGAAATGGCCGTTGAGCAGTTCTTC. This sequence encodes CASSEMAVEQFF.

The genes are TRBV28 and TRBJ2-7; 9 bases map to TRBD1. The CDR3 contains 14 residues. Looked up from germline, CDR1 is MDHEN and CDR2 is SYDVKM. V gave up 7 bases and J gave up 4 bases; unmatched junction bases: 8. The CDR3 nucleotides read TGTGCCAGCACCACTGGGACAGGGCTTTACGAGCAGTACTTC. Residues: CASTTGTGLYEQYF.

The chain has TRBV18 and TRBJ2-7; D possibly corresponds to TRBD1 (5 bases). CDR3 size: 13 residues. V was trimmed by 4 bases and J by 2 bases, leaving 9 bases between them. The germline CDR1 and CDR2 sequences are KGHSH and LQKENI. CDR3 nucleotide sequence: TGTGCCAGCTCACAGACAGATACCTACGAGCAGTACTTC. It encodes CASSQTDTYEQYF.

The rearrangement joins TRBV6-6 to TRBJ1-1; 11 bases agree with TRBD1. Losses at the gene ends were 6 bases for V and 5 bases for J; bases not matched to a gene: 8. Germline loops: CDR1 MNHNY, CDR2 SVGAGI (reference sequence). This CDR3 spans 15 amino acids. In DNA, the CDR3 is TGTGCCAGCAGCACCGGGACAGGGGGTTTAACTGAAGCTTTCTTT. Translated: CASSTGTGGLTEAFF.

The rearrangement joins TRBV30 to TRBJ2-1, with 10 bases aligning to TRBD1. Germline V lookup: CDR1 GTSNPN, CDR2 SVGIG (reference sequence). The CDR3 is 13 residues long. V lost 4 bases, J lost 8 bases, and 5 bases stayed unmatched. The CDR3 loop is CAWKGQGVYEQFF. For the CDR3, the DNA is TGTGCCTGGAAAGGACAGGGGGTTTATGAGCAGTTCTTC.

The chain recombines TRBV28 with TRBJ2-7, with a possible D match to TRBD2 (6 bases). There are 15 residues in the CDR3. Trimming took 7 bases from V and 0 from J, leaving 16 bases between them. The germline V gene has CDR1 MDHEN and CDR2 SYDVKM. The CDR3 reads CASTPTSRSSYEQYF. Here the CDR3 DNA reads TGTGCCAGCACCCCGACTAGTCGGAGCTCCTACGAGCAGTACTTC.

J is TRBJ2-2 and V is TRBV7-9; D may be TRBD1 (6 bases). Trimming stripped 5 bases from V and 0 bases from J, with 13 bases between. This CDR3 is built from 16 residues. Germline V lookup: CDR1 SEHNR, CDR2 FQNEAQ (reference sequence). DNA for the CDR3: TGTGCCAGCAGCATTCCCCAGGGGCCGAACACCGGGGAGCTGTTTTTT. The encoded protein is CASSIPQGPNTGELFF.

This rearrangement joins TRBV7-2 to TRBJ2-1; a possible D gene is TRBD2 (5 bases). This CDR3 is 19 amino acids long. Germline V lookup: CDR1 SGHTA, CDR2 FQGNSA. V was clipped by 7 bases and J by 7 bases, with 32 bases between them. CDR3 sequence reads: CASILDPDVPGGFWNEQFF. The DNA of the CDR3 is TGTGCCAGCATCCTCGATCCAGACGTCCCCGGCGGGTTCTGGAATGAGCAGTTCTTC.

J is TRBJ2-2 and V is TRBV6-5; TRBD2 aligns across 9 bases. Germline V gene data show CDR1 as MNHEY and CDR2 as SVGAGI. V shed 8 bases, J shed 4 bases, and the junction held 8 bases outside the gene matches. The CDR3 is 15 amino acids. The CDR3 sequence is CASQLGLAGTGELFF. CDR3 nucleotide sequence: TGTGCCAGCCAACTGGGACTAGCTGGCACCGGGGAGCTGTTTTTT.

In DNA, the CDR3 is TGTGCCAGTAGTGGCAGGGGGCCGAAAGAGACCCAGTACTTC. It is translated as CASSGRGPKETQYF. The rearrangement links TRBV19 to TRBJ2-5; 8 bases line up with TRBD1. The CDR3 has 14 residues. Germline trimming cut 5 bases from V and 3 bases from J; bases unmatched to any gene: 5. Germline V CDR1 and CDR2: LNHDA, SQIVND (reference sequence).

The CDR3 is CASSNEDFSITDTQYF. The DNA of the CDR3 is TGTGCCAGCAGTAACGAAGACTTTTCTATCACAGATACGCAGTATTTT. The V and J genes are TRBV4-2 and TRBJ2-3; unclear D gene. This CDR3 has 16 residues. Germline V gene sequence: CDR1 LGHNA, CDR2 YNFKEQ. Trimming removed 6 bases from V and 2 bases from J, with 18 bases in between.

The chain uses TRBV2 and TRBJ2-1; 10 nucleotides align to TRBD2. Germline V gives CDR1 SNHLY, CDR2 FYNNEI. With V trimmed by 10 bases and J by 4 bases, 7 bases remained unmatched. CDR3 length: 14 residues. The CDR3 DNA reads TGTGCCACCTTTACTAGCGGGAAATACAATGAGCAGTTCTTC. This encodes CATFTSGKYNEQFF.

This chain joins TRBV11-2 and TRBJ1-4; D is possibly TRBD1 (6 bases). V was clipped by 1 base and J by 5 bases, with 14 bases between them. This CDR3 is built from 16 residues. CDR1 SGHAT and CDR2 FQNNGV come from the germline V gene. CDR3 in DNA: TGTGCCAGCAGCTTAGGTGGCGGACAGTCAAATGAAAAACTGTTTTTT. It encodes CASSLGGGQSNEKLFF.

The CDR3 loop is CASSAGGSSYNEQFF. The CDR3 region has the DNA TGCGCCAGCAGCGCAGGGGGAAGCTCCTACAATGAGCAGTTCTTC. The chain uses TRBV5-1 and TRBJ2-1, with 7 bases matching TRBD1. The V and J ends lost 4 bases and 0 bases, in that order; junction bases with no gene match: 4. CDR3 size: 15 residues. Looked up from germline, CDR1 is SGHRS and CDR2 is YFSETQ.

This clone was seen a handful of times. The genes are TRBV27 and TRBJ2-1; D may be TRBD2 (5 bases). This CDR3 contains 12 residues. Germline lookup yields CDR1 MNHEY and CDR2 SMNVEV (reference sequence). V was pared by 5 bases and J by 9 bases, with 11 bases between. CDR3 bases: TGTGCCAGCAGTCTCCCACGGGGTGAGCAGTTCTTC. It yields the protein CASSLPRGEQFF.